This T cell receptor (beta chain) was obtained from a study of blood T cell repertoires in COVID-19. On the study more broadly: Samples representing acute and convalescent COVID-19 were sourced from the United States, Italy and Spain. T cells, B-cell-depleted T cells, or PBMCs supplied cDNA or gDNA.

Germline CDR1 is KGHSH and CDR2 is LQKENI. The CDR3 is 17 residues long. With 6 bases removed from V and 6 bases from J, the gap between germline ends came to 24 bases. Per the study methods: Estimation of nucleated cell counts relied on the amplification of reference gene primers. The method was immunoSEQ multiplex PCR; TCRdb's version includes in-frame clones alone and lacks a portion of them. The V and J calls and clone size come from that table; D and trimming were worked out from the DNA. Among tens of thousands of clones listed, about 89% were seen once. The chain links TRBV18 to TRBJ1-5, with unresolved D. The specimen sequenced was peripheral blood. The source is a man in his forties or fifties with active COVID-19. CDR3 in DNA: TGTGCCAGCTCGCTGACCATTTCAGACTTGGTGGGTCAGCCCCAGCATTTT. Translated: CASSLTISDLVGQPQHF.